Below, 16 T cell receptor beta chains from the same sample are listed, as sequenced in a study of cytomegalovirus exposure and HLA in healthy donors. The PCR made use of 60 Vbeta and 13 Jbeta primers. Sequenced by immunoSEQ multiplex PCR; TCRdb stores in-frame clones only, minus some. The sample yields around 120,000 clones, about four fifths seen once. The specimen sequenced was PBMCs. The receptors stem from a woman between 18 and 29 years old in good health and CMV-seronegative.

The chain has TRBV6-5 and TRBJ2-1, with a tentative D call TRBD2 (6 bases). The length of the CDR3 is 14 residues. Per the germline V gene, CDR1 is MNHEY and CDR2 is SVGAGI. Trimming removed 6 bases at V and 6 bases at J, with 15 bases between. Here the CDR3 reads CASRPPGVPNEQFF. CDR3 DNA: TGTGCCAGCAGGCCGCCGGGGGTTCCCAATGAGCAGTTCTTC.

The rearrangement joins TRBV15 to TRBJ2-7, with a tentative D call TRBD1 (5 bases). The V gene lost 1 base and the J gene lost 8 bases, with 12 bases spanning the gap. The CDR3 runs to 13 residues. Germline V gives CDR1 LNHNV, CDR2 YYDKDF (reference sequence). The CDR3 DNA sequence: TGTGCCACCAGCAGAGGGGGCCAGGGCAAGCAGTACTTC. This sequence encodes CATSRGGQGKQYF.

The chain employs TRBV30 and TRBJ2-2, with D possibly TRBD1 on 6 matching bases. Trimming shortened V by 0 bases and J by 7 bases, and 9 bases separated the two germline ends. CDR3 length: 13 amino acids. The V gene's germline CDR1 is GTSNPN and CDR2 SVGIG (reference sequence). DNA of the CDR3: TGTGCCTGGAGTGTAAGGGGGAACGGGGAGCTGTTTTTT. Encoded protein: CAWSVRGNGELFF. Together with reference TRBV30 and TRBJ2-2, the CDR3 gives the full variable domain: SQTIHQWPATLVQPVGSPLSLECTVEGTSNPNLYWYRQAAGRGLQLLFYSVGIGQISSEVPQNLSASRPQDRQFILSSKKLLLSDSGFYLCAWSVRGNGELFFGEGSRLTVL.

The chain recombines TRBV6-4 with TRBJ2-7; TRBD1 might be the D (6 bases). Germline CDR1 MRHNA, CDR2 SNTAGT. V shed 1 base and J shed 4 bases, with 14 bases lying between them. The length of the CDR3 is 15 residues. As DNA, the CDR3 is TGTGCCAGCAGTGACTGGGGGACAAGTTGGTACGAGCAGTACTTC. Its protein product is CASSDWGTSWYEQYF.

This chain joins TRBV28 and TRBJ1-2; 7 bases are shared with TRBD1. The CDR3 covers 14 residues. Trimming cost V 6 bases and J 2 bases; bases outside gene matches: 6. Germline values: CDR1 MDHEN, CDR2 SYDVKM. CDR3 loop: CASSRDRVNYGYTF. Written as DNA, the CDR3 is TGTGCCAGCAGCCGAGACAGGGTCAACTATGGCTACACCTTC.

The V and J genes are TRBV6-5 and TRBJ2-7, with TRBD2 matching 8 bases. The CDR3 runs to 12 residues. J gave up 3 bases and V 6 bases, and 1 base lay outside the gene matches. Germline-derived CDR1 and CDR2 are MNHEY and SVGAGI. DNA for the CDR3: TGTGCCAGCAGAGCGGGGGACTACGAGCAGTACTTC. This translates into CASRAGDYEQYF.

The J gene is TRBJ2-3, the V gene TRBV7-9; the D gene is possibly TRBD1 (6 bases). This CDR3 contains 14 residues. Looked up from germline, CDR1 is SEHNR and CDR2 is FQNEAQ (reference sequence). Trimming pared 6 bases from V and 3 bases from J, leaving 13 bases between. As DNA, the CDR3 is TGTGCCAGCAGTCACAGGGTGGGAACAGATACGCAGTATTTT. It encodes CASSHRVGTDTQYF.

The chain employs TRBV19 and TRBJ2-5; TRBD2 matches at 9 bases. The CDR3 sequence is 16 residues long. The ends lost 1 base at V and 5 bases at J; junction bases unmatched: 8. Germline V gene data show CDR1 as LNHDA and CDR2 as SQIVND (reference sequence). The CDR3 bases are TGTGCCAGTAGTATAGGGTGGACTAGCGAGGGGGAGACCCAGTACTTC. Translated, it gives CASSIGWTSEGETQYF.

The genes are TRBV21-1 and TRBJ2-7; the table's D call of TRBD1 was not tested on the DNA. TRBV21-1 represents a pseudogene. The CDR3 runs to 14 residues. The CDR3, as DNA: TGTGCCAGCAGAGGGACACTCGGAGCCTACGAGCAGTACTTC. Translation: CASRGTLGAYEQYF.

This clone was seen more than once but under ten times. The V call is TRBV7-9, the J call TRBJ1-1, with D hard to call. Trimming cost V 1 base and J 8 bases, with 11 bases left between them. The CDR3 totals 13 residues. The V gene's germline CDR1 is SEHNR and CDR2 FQNEAQ (reference sequence). The CDR3 DNA follows: TGTGCCAGCAGCTTAGGAGAGGGAAAGGAAGCTTTCTTT. This encodes CASSLGEGKEAFF. Filled out from reference TRBV7-9 and TRBJ1-1, the complete variable domain reads DTGVSQNPRHKITKRGQNVTFRCDPISEHNRLYWYRQTLGQGPEFLTYFQNEAQLEKSRLLSDRFSAERPKGSFSTLEIQRTEQGDSAMYLCASSLGEGKEAFFGQGTRLTVV.

Notes on this clone: The CDR3 carries no conserved terminal phenylalanine or tryptophan, so it likely arises from a read error. The DNA is left out, because the CDR3 cannot be placed on it with certainty; the CDR3 is given as TCRdb lists it. The chain combines TRBV10-3 with TRBJ2-7; the listed D gene, TRBD2, was not tested against the DNA. The CDR3 numbers 13 amino acids, ends counted. In germline, CDR1 is ENHRY, CDR2 SYGVKD. This chain's CDR3 is CAISESTSGGTAI.

The chain recombines TRBV19 with TRBJ1-1; D not resolved. V was shortened by 4 bases and J by 5 bases, with 5 bases between the two germline ends. The length of the CDR3 is 11 residues. Looked up from germline, CDR1 is LNHDA and CDR2 is SQIVND (reference sequence). This CDR3 is CASSTVTEAFF. CDR3 sequence (DNA): TGTGCCAGTAGTACCGTTACTGAAGCTTTCTTT. Based on the CDR3 plus reference TRBV19 and TRBJ1-1, the full variable domain is DGGITQSPKYLFRKEGQNVTLSCEQNLNHDAMYWYRQDPGQGLRLIYYSQIVNDFQKGDIAEGYSVSREKKESFPLTVTSAQKNPTAFYLCASSTVTEAFFGQGTRLTVV.

The chain is built from TRBV28 and TRBJ1-5; D is possibly TRBD1 (6 bases). V was cut by 5 bases and J by 2 bases, with 19 bases left in between. The CDR3 runs 17 residues. Germline CDR1 and CDR2: MDHEN and SYDVKM. As DNA, the CDR3 is TGTGCCAGCAGTCTACGACGGAAAAGACAGGGCAATCAGCCCCAGCATTTT. Its translation: CASSLRRKRQGNQPQHF.

The J gene is TRBJ1-1, the V gene TRBV13; D gene uncertain. The CDR3 sequence is 13 residues long. V dropped 8 bases and J dropped 1 base, with 11 bases sitting between them. Germline-derived CDR1 and CDR2 are PRHDT and FYEKMQ (reference sequence). The CDR3 spells CASGEGRNTEAFF. The CDR3, as DNA: TGTGCCAGCGGGGAAGGGAGGAACACTGAAGCTTTCTTT.

The V and J genes are TRBV7-9 and TRBJ1-4; D remains ambiguous. Germline lookup yields CDR1 SEHNR and CDR2 FQNEAQ (reference sequence). This CDR3 is built from 10 residues. Trimming removed 5 bases from V and 8 bases from J, with 3 bases in between. CDR3 sequence reads: CASSIEKLFF. DNA for the CDR3: TGTGCCAGCAGCATAGAAAAACTGTTTTTT.

The chain combines TRBV6-5 with TRBJ2-2; 7 positions agree with TRBD1. Germline loops: CDR1 MNHEY, CDR2 SVGAGI. This CDR3 has 14 residues. V lost 3 bases and J lost 6; bases outside the gene matches: 4. CDR3 loop: CASSYSQGAGELFF. CDR3 bases: TGTGCCAGCAGTTATAGTCAGGGGGCCGGGGAGCTGTTTTTT.